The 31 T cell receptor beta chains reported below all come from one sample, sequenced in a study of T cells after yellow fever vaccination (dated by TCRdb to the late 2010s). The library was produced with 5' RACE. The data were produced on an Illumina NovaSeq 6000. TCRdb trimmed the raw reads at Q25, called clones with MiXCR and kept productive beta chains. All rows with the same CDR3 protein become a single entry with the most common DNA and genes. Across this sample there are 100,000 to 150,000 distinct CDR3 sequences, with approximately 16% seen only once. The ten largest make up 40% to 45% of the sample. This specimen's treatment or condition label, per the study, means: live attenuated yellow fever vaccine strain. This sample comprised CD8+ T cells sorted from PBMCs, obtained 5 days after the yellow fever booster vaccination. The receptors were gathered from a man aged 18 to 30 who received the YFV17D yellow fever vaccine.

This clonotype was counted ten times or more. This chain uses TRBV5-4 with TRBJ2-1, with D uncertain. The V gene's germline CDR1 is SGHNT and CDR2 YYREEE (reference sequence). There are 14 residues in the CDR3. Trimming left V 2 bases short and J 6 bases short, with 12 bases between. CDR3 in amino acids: CASSFGPGINEQFF. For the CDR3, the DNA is TGTGCCAGCAGCTTCGGACCTGGGATCAATGAGCAGTTCTTC.

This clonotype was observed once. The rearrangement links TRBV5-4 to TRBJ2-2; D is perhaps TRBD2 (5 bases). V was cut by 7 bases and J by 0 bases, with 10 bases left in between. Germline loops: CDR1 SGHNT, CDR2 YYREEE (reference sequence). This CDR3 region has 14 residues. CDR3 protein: CASRPGTNTGELFF. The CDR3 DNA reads TGTGCCAGCCGCCCCGGGACGAACACCGGGGAGCTGTTTTTT. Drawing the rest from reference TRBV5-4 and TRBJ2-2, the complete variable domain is ETGVTQSPTHLIKTRGQQVTLRCSSQSGHNTVSWYQQALGQGPQFIFQYYREEENGRGNFPPRFSGLQFPNYSSELNVNALELDDSALYLCASRPGTNTGELFFGEGSRLTVL.

Here the CDR3 DNA reads TGTGCCAGCAGTTTCGGGGGGGACGAGCAGTACTTC. Amino acids: CASSFGGDEQYF. The chain carries TRBV12-3 or TRBV12-4 and TRBJ2-7, with TRBD2 identical over 8 bases. This CDR3 comprises 12 residues. Unmatched junction bases numbered 0, after V lost 3 bases and J lost 5 bases.

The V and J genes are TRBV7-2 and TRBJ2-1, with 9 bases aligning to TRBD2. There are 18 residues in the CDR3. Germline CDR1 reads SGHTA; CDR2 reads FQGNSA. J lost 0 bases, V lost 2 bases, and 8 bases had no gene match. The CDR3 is CASSLISSGGSSYNEQFF. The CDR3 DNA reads TGTGCCAGCAGCTTAATTTCCAGCGGGGGGAGCTCCTACAATGAGCAGTTCTTC.

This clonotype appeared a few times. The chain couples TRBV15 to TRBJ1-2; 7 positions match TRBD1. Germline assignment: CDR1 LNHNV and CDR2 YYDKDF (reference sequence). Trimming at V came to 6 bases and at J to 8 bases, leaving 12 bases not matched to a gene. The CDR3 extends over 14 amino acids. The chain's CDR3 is CATRPVGQYGGYTF. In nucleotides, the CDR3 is TGTGCCACCAGGCCGGTGGGACAGTACGGGGGCTACACCTTC.

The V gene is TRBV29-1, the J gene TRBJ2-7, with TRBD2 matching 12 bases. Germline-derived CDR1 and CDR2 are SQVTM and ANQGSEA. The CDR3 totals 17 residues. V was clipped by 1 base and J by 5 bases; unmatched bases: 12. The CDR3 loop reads CSVEARGPSGGAHEQYF. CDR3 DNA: TGCAGCGTTGAAGCCCGCGGGCCTAGCGGGGGGGCCCACGAGCAGTACTTC.

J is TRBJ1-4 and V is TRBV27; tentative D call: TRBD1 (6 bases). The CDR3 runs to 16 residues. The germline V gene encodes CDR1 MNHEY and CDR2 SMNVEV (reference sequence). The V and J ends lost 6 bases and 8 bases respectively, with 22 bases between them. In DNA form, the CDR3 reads TGTGCCAGCAGACCGTACGGGGGCCCCCCTGGCGAAAAACTGTTTTTT. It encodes CASRPYGGPPGEKLFF.

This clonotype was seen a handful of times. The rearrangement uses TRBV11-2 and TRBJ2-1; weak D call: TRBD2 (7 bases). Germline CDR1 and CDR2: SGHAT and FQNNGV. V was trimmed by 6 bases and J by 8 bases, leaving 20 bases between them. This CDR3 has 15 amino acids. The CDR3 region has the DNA TGTGCCAGCAGTTGGGCGAGGGGGGGCCCCCATGAGCAGTTCTTC. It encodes CASSWARGGPHEQFF.

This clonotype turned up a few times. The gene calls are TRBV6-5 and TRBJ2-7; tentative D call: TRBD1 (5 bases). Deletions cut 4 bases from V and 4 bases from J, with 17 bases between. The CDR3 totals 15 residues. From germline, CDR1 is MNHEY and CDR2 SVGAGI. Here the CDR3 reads CASSSLQGLDYEQYF. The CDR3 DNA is TGTGCCAGCAGTTCGTTGCAGGGTCTAGATTACGAGCAGTACTTC.

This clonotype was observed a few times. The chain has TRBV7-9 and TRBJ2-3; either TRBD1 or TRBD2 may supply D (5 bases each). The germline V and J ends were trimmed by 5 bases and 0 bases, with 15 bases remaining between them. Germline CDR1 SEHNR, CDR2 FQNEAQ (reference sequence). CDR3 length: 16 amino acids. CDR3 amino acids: CASSPEGRFSTDTQYF. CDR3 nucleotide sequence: TGTGCCAGCAGCCCCGAGGGGCGGTTTAGCACAGATACGCAGTATTTT.

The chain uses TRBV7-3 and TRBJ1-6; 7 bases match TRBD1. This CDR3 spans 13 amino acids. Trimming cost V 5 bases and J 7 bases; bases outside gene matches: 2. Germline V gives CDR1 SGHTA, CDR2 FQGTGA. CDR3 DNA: TGTGCCAGCAGCGACAGGGCCAATTCACCCCTCCACTTT. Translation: CASSDRANSPLHF.

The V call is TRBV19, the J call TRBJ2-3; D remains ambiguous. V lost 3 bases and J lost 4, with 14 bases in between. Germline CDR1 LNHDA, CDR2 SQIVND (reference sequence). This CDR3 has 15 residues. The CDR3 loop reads CASSMPLERPDTQYF. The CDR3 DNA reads TGTGCCAGTAGTATGCCCCTTGAACGACCAGATACGCAGTATTTT.

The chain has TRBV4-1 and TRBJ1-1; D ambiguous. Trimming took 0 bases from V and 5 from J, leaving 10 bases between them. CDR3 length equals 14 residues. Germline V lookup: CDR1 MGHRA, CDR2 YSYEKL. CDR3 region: CASSQDPVRTEAFF. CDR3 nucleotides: TGCGCCAGCAGCCAAGATCCAGTCCGAACTGAAGCTTTCTTT.

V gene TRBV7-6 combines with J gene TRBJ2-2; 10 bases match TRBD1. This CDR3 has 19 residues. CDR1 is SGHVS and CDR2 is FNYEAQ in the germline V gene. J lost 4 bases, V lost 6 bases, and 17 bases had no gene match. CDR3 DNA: TGTGCCAGCAGAAGTTACGCGACAGGGGGCAAAATGGCCACCGGGGAGCTGTTTTTT. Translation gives CASRSYATGGKMATGELFF.

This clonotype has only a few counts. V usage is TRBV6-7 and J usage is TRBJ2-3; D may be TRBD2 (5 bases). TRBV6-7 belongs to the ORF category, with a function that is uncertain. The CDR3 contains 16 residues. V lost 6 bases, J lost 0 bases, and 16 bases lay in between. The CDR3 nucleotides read TGTGCCAGCAGCTATAGGACTCCGAGGAGCACAGATACGCAGTATTTT. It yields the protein CASSYRTPRSTDTQYF.

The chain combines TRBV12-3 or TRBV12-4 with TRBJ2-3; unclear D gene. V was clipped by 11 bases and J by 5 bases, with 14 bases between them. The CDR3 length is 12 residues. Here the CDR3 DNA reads TGTGCCTCTCTCGACCTGGGAGATACGCAGTATTTT. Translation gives CASLDLGDTQYF.

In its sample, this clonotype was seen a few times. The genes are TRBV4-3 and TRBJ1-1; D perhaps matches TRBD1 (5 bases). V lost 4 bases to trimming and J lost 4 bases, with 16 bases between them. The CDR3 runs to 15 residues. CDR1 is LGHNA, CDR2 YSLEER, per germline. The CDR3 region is CASSPDVGQTTEAFF. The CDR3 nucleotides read TGCGCCAGCAGCCCAGACGTGGGGCAGACCACTGAAGCTTTCTTT.

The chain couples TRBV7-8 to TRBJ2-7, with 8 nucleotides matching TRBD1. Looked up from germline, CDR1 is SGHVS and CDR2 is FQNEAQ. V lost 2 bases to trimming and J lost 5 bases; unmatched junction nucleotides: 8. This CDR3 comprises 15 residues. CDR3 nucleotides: TGTGCCAGCAGCTTACGCCCGGGACAGGCTCACGAGCAGTACGTC. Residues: CASSLRPGQAHEQYV.

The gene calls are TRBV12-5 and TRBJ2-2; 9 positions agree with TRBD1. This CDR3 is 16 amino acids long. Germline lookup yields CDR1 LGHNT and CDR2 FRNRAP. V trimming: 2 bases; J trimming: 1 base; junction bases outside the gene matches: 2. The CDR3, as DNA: TGTGCTAGTGGTTTGAGGGGACAGGGGAACACCGGGGAGCTGTTTTTT. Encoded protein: CASGLRGQGNTGELFF. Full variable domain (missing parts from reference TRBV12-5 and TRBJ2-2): DARVTQTPRHKVTEMGQEVTMRCQPILGHNTVFWYRQTMMQGLELLAYFRNRAPLDDSGMPKDRFSAEMPDATLATLKIQPSEPRDSAVYFCASGLRGQGNTGELFFGEGSRLTVL.

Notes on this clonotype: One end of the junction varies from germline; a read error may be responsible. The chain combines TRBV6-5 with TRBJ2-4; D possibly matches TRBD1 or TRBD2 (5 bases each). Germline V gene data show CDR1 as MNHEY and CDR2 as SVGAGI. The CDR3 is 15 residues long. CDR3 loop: CASQPSVGTKNTQYF. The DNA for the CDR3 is TGTGCCAGCCAACCCTCCGTTGGGACCAAAAACACTCAGTACTTC.

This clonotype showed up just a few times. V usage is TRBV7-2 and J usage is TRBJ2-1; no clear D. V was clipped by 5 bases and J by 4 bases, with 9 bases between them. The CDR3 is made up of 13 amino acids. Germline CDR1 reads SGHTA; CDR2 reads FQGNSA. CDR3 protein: CASSPLRYNEQFF. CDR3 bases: TGTGCCAGCAGCCCGCTACGGTACAATGAGCAGTTCTTC.

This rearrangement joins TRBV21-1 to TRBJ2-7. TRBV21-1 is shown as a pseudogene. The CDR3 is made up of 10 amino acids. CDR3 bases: TGTGCCAGCAGCAACTACGAGCAGTACGTC. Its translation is CASSNYEQYV.

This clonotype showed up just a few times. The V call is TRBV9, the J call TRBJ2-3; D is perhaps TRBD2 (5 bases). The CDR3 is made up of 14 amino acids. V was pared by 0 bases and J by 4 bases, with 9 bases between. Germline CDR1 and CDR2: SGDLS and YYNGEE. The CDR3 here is CASSVDGEPDTQYF. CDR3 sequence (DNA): TGTGCCAGCAGCGTAGACGGGGAACCAGATACGCAGTATTTT.

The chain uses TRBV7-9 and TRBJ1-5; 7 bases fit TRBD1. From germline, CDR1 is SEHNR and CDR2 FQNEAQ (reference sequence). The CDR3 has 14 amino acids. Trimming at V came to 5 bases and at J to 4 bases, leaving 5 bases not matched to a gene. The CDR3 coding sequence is TGTGCCAGCAGCCGGACAGGTTCTAATCAGCCCCAGCATTTT. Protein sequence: CASSRTGSNQPQHF.

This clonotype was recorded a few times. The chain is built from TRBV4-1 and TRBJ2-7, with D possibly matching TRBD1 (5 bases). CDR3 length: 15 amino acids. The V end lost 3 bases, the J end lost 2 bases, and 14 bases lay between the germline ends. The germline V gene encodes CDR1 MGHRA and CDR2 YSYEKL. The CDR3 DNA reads TGCGCCAGCAGCCATCCAGGGATGAGAGCCTACGAGCAGTACTTC. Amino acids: CASSHPGMRAYEQYF.

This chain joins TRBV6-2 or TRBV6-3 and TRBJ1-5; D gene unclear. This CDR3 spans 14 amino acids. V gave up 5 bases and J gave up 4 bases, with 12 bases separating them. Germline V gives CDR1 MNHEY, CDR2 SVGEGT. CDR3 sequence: CASSISQLNQPQHF. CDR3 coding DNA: TGTGCCAGCAGTATAAGCCAGTTAAATCAGCCCCAGCATTTT.

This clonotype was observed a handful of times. The CDR3: CASSLGLAGGGTQYF. As DNA, the CDR3 is TGTGCCAGCAGCTTAGGACTAGCGGGGGGAGGGACCCAGTACTTC. The V call is TRBV7-2, the J call TRBJ2-5, with 13 nucleotides matching TRBD2. CDR3 length: 15 amino acids. Germline CDR1 and CDR2: SGHTA and FQGNSA. V trimming: 1 base; J trimming: 7 bases; junction bases outside the gene matches: 3.

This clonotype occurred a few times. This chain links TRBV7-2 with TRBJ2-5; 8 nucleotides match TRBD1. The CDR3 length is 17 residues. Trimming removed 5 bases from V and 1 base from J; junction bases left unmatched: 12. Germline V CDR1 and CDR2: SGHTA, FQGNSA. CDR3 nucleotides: TGTGCCAGCAGCATAGGGACTCTCAGGGGGCTCCAAGAGACCCAGTACTTC. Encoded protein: CASSIGTLRGLQETQYF.

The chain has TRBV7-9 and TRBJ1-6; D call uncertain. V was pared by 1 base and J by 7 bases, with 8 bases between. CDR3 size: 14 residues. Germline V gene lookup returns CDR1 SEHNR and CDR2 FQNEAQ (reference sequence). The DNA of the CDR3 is TGTGCCAGCAGCTTAGTCGGAGGGAATTCACCCCTCCACTTT. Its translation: CASSLVGGNSPLHF.

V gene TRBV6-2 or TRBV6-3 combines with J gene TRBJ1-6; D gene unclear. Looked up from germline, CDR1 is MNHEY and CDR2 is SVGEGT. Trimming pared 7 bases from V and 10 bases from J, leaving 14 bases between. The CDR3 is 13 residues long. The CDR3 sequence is CASNNLKKSPLHF. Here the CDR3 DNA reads TGTGCCAGCAATAATTTAAAGAAATCACCCCTCCACTTT.

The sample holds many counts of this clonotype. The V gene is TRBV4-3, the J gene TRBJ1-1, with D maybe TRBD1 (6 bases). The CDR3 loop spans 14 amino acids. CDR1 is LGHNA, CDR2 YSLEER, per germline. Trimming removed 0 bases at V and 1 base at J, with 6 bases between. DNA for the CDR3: TGCGCCAGCAGCCAAGACAGGGGGAACACTGAAGCTTTCTTT. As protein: CASSQDRGNTEAFF.